The sequence of this T cell receptor beta chain was determined in a study of cytomegalovirus exposure and HLA in healthy donors. Overall study: The 110 or so validation repertoires, a later analysis reported, used the same platform as the approximately 670 first-cohort repertoires.

General observations from the study: It was approximately 150 TCR beta chains that were listed as cytomegalovirus-associated. The classifier, whose performance was assessed in both the original and validation cohorts, reportedly diagnosed cytomegalovirus status with high specificity and sensitivity.

From the 120-subject validation cohort, which was separate from the roughly 690-subject first cohort, the donors were drawn. Sequencing used immunoSEQ multiplex PCR; TCRdb keeps in-frame clones, though not all of them. The sample yields under 250,000 clones, around 87% seen once. The V end lost 0 bases, the J end lost 5 bases, and 7 bases lay between the germline ends. The CDR3 consists of 13 residues. From germline, CDR1 is MNHEY and CDR2 SVGAGI. This clone was picked up a small number of times. Its antigen is undetermined. The chain recombines TRBV6-5 with TRBJ1-2, with D perhaps matching TRBD1 (6 bases). The TCR originated in a woman under 30 in good health and CMV-seropositive. Material for sequencing was PBMCs. The CDR3 nucleotides read TGTGCCAGCAGTTACTCGGGGGCATATGGCTACACCTTC. It specifies CASSYSGAYGYTF.